The TCR beta chain described here comes from a study of shared clonotypes between healthy human individuals. Study at large: Per-donor plates numbered three CD4 naive, three CD4 memory, two CD8 naive and one CD8 memory. Study-level points and caveats: Rarefaction exposed incomplete sorted-subset sequencing despite large depth. It was anticipated that sequencing depth would influence how many clonotypes donors shared.

Germline V lookup: CDR1 SGHRS, CDR2 YFSETQ. This CDR3 contains 14 residues. Trimming left V 0 bases short and J 5 bases short, with 11 bases between. In the case of this clone: Its antigen is as yet unknown.

Once extracted for a subset, genomic DNA was divided evenly among several immunoSEQ plates. Data came from immunoSEQ multiplex PCR; TCRdb stores just in-frame clones and leaves some out. The sample lists a few million clones, 85% to 95% occurring once. The V and J genes are TRBV5-1 and TRBJ2-5; D is possibly TRBD1 or TRBD2 (5 bases each). The specimen was naive CD4+ T cells from PBMCs. The subset is: CD45RA+ positively selected. The sequence came from a man aged 18 to 30 in good health. Some clones in this sample may be carry-over from other donors' samples. The CDR3 region is CASSLGGERETQYF. CDR3 in DNA: TGCGCCAGCAGCTTGGGAGGGGAGCGGGAGACCCAGTACTTC. The full variable domain, with the rest looked up from reference TRBV5-1 and TRBJ2-5, is KAGVTQTPRYLIKTRGQQVTLSCSPISGHRSVSWYQQTPGQGLQFLFEYFSETQRNKGNFPGRFSGRQFSNSRSEMNVSTLELGDSALYLCASSLGGERETQYFGPGTRLLVL.